These 26 T cell receptor beta chains share one sample of origin, sequenced in a study of long-term antiretroviral therapy in people with HIV (dated 2022 in TCRdb). The immunoSEQ hsTCRB v3.0 assay was used at survey level resolution for TRB variable region sequencing. TCRdb limited this immuneACCESS table to in-frame rearrangements with V and J called. A share of clones is missing; checked studies link under half to unresolved V genes, and the rest is unexplained. The sample table records about 33,000 clones; around three quarters of these occur just once. The biggest ten clones account for under 8.5% of the sample. This sample comprised unsorted PBMCs, obtained 2 years after starting antiretroviral therapy. The receptors originated from a woman between 50 and 59 years old with HIV.

In this sample, this clone turned up a few times. This chain joins TRBV11-2 and TRBJ2-7, with D unclear. V dropped 3 bases and J dropped 5 bases, with 14 bases sitting between them. The CDR3 totals 14 residues. Germline values: CDR1 SGHAT, CDR2 FQNNGV. DNA of the CDR3: TGTGCCAGCAGCTTCGGCCGGCGTTTCCACGAGCAGTACGTC. It yields the protein CASSFGRRFHEQYV.

The V gene is TRBV21-1, the J gene TRBJ1-1. TRBV21-1 is a pseudogene. The CDR3 runs to 16 residues. CDR3 sequence (DNA): TGTGCCAGCAGCCCACGGTGGGATTCGGTGAACACTGAAGCTTTCTTT. Translated, it gives CASSPRWDSVNTEAFF.

The rearrangement uses TRBV7-3 and TRBJ1-3; D is unresolved. From germline, CDR1 is SGHTA and CDR2 FQGTGA. V was clipped by 2 bases and J by 4 bases, with 12 bases between them. The CDR3 spans 15 residues. This CDR3 reads CASSLEAPPGNTIYF. In DNA, the CDR3 is TGTGCCAGCAGCTTAGAGGCTCCACCCGGAAACACCATATATTTT.

Turning to this clone: Mismatch with germline at one junction end may stem from a read error. The chain links TRBV7-9 to TRBJ2-3, with D uncertain. This CDR3 is built from 13 residues. Per the germline V gene, CDR1 is SEHNR and CDR2 is FQNEAQ (reference sequence). The CDR3 DNA reads TGTGCCAGCAGCTTATTCCCTAAAGATGCGCAGTATTTT. Its protein product is CASSLFPKDAQYF.

The chain employs TRBV9 and TRBJ1-3; 7 bases are a match to TRBD1. The CDR3 loop spans 17 amino acids. V shed 3 bases, J shed 1 base, and the junction held 10 bases outside the gene matches. CDR1 SGDLS and CDR2 YYNGEE come from the germline V gene. Written as DNA, the CDR3 is TGTGCCAGCAGCGCCTTCGGCAGGGGGGATTCTGGAAACACCATATATTTT. Its protein product is CASSAFGRGDSGNTIYF. Full variable domain (remainder filled in from reference TRBV9 and TRBJ1-3): DSGVTQTPKHLITATGQRVTLRCSPRSGDLSVYWYQQSLDQGLQFLIQYYNGEERAKGNILERFSAQQFPDLHSELNLSSLELGDSALYFCASSAFGRGDSGNTIYFGEGSWLTVV.

This chain uses TRBV7-9 with TRBJ2-5; 9 bases match TRBD2. CDR1 is SEHNR, CDR2 FQNEAQ, per germline (reference sequence). This CDR3 comprises 15 residues. V lost 5 bases to trimming and J lost 2 bases; unmatched junction nucleotides: 6. The CDR3 region is CASSDNSGGQETQYF. In DNA form, the CDR3 reads TGTGCCAGCAGCGATAATAGCGGGGGTCAAGAGACCCAGTACTTC.

This chain links TRBV27 with TRBJ2-6, with D uncertain. The germline V and J ends were trimmed by 3 bases and 2 bases, with 5 bases remaining between them. The CDR3 totals 14 residues. Per the germline V gene, CDR1 is MNHEY and CDR2 is SMNVEV (reference sequence). The CDR3 nucleotides read TGTGCCAGCAGTTTTATCGCTGGGGCCAACGTCCTGACTTTC. Protein: CASSFIAGANVLTF. Complete variable domain (other parts from reference TRBV27 and TRBJ2-6): EAQVTQNPRYLITVTGKKLTVTCSQNMNHEYMSWYRQDPGLGLRQIYYSMNVEVTDKGDVPEGYKVSRKEKRNFPLILESPSPNQTSLYFCASSFIAGANVLTFGAGSRLTVL.

This clone was recorded once. The chain couples TRBV28 to TRBJ1-3; D may be TRBD1 (6 bases). The CDR3 extends over 15 amino acids. CDR1 is MDHEN and CDR2 is SYDVKM in the germline V gene. Trimming pared 2 bases from V and 7 bases from J, leaving 15 bases between. CDR3 in amino acids: CASSLQPGERNTIYF. CDR3 nucleotide sequence: TGTGCCAGCAGTTTACAGCCAGGGGAGAGGAACACCATATATTTT.

This chain uses TRBV30 with TRBJ1-2, with D maybe TRBD1 (6 bases). The germline V and J ends were trimmed by 2 bases and 4 bases, with 14 bases remaining between them. Germline lookup yields CDR1 GTSNPN and CDR2 SVGIG (reference sequence). The CDR3 sequence is 14 residues long. This CDR3 reads CAWSKVGGSYGYTF. In DNA form, the CDR3 reads TGTGCCTGGAGTAAGGTCGGGGGCAGCTATGGCTACACCTTC.

This chain links TRBV9 with TRBJ2-2; D may be TRBD1 (5 bases). CDR3 length: 14 residues. Germline V CDR1 and CDR2: SGDLS, YYNGEE. The V end lost 6 bases, the J end lost 4 bases, and 13 bases lay between the germline ends. The CDR3 DNA reads TGTGCCAGCACCAGGGCCCCCGGCACCGGGGAGCTGTTTTTT. Translation gives CASTRAPGTGELFF.

V usage is TRBV20-1 and J usage is TRBJ2-3, with TRBD2 matching over 8 bases. V dropped 8 bases and J dropped 6; count of bases not matched to a gene: 4. The CDR3 spans 11 residues. Per germline, CDR1 DFQATT and CDR2 SNEGSKA (reference sequence). CDR3 residues: CSTGGPDTQYF. CDR3 in DNA: TGCAGTACGGGGGGGCCCGATACGCAGTATTTT.

The rearrangement links TRBV27 to TRBJ2-1; 8 nucleotides line up with TRBD2. There are 15 residues in the CDR3. Trimming at V came to 3 bases and at J to 5 bases, leaving 6 bases not matched to a gene. CDR1 MNHEY and CDR2 SMNVEV come from the germline V gene (reference sequence). Here the CDR3 reads CASSLGTSPNNEQFF. The CDR3 nucleotides read TGTGCCAGCAGTTTGGGGACTAGTCCTAACAATGAGCAGTTCTTC.

A single count supports this clone. V is TRBV5-6 and J is TRBJ2-3, with D uncertain. The germline V gene has CDR1 SGHDT and CDR2 YYEEEE. The CDR3 loop spans 12 amino acids. The V gene lost 0 bases and the J gene lost 8 bases, with 7 bases spanning the gap. CDR3 protein: CASSLGRATQYF. DNA for the CDR3: TGTGCCAGCAGCTTGGGAAGGGCTACGCAGTATTTT.

This clone was detected once. The J gene is TRBJ1-6, the V gene TRBV6-5, with unresolved D. This CDR3 comprises 12 residues. The germline V and J ends were trimmed by 7 bases and 7 bases, with 8 bases remaining between them. In germline, CDR1 is MNHEY, CDR2 SVGAGI. The CDR3 nucleotides read TGTGCCAGCACTGGGTTCAATTCACCCCTCCACTTT. Residues: CASTGFNSPLHF.

The V gene is TRBV28, the J gene TRBJ1-2; no definite D call. The CDR3 totals 12 residues. V lost 5 bases to trimming and J lost 7 bases, with 11 bases between them. CDR1 is MDHEN and CDR2 is SYDVKM in the germline V gene. The DNA of the CDR3 is TGTGCCAGCAGTACGACGGCAACTGGCTACACCTTC. As protein: CASSTTATGYTF.

The gene calls are TRBV28 and TRBJ1-5; the match to TRBD1 covers 8 bases. Germline V lookup: CDR1 MDHEN, CDR2 SYDVKM. V lost 6 bases, J lost 6 bases, and 7 bases stayed unmatched. This CDR3 is built from 14 residues. CDR3 sequence: CASRPDRVGQPQHF. The CDR3 DNA sequence: TGTGCCAGCAGGCCGGACAGGGTAGGTCAGCCCCAGCATTTT. Together with reference TRBV28 and TRBJ1-5, the CDR3 gives the full variable domain: DVKVTQSSRYLVKRTGEKVFLECVQDMDHENMFWYRQDPGLGLRLIYFSYDVKMKEKGDIPEGYSVSREKKERFSLILESASTNQTSMYLCASRPDRVGQPQHFGDGTRLSIL.

This chain connects TRBV7-3 to TRBJ2-5; D tentatively fits TRBD1 or TRBD2 (5 bases each). Germline assignment: CDR1 SGHTA and CDR2 FQGTGA. V lost 5 bases and J lost 7, with 11 bases in between. The CDR3 is 12 residues long. The CDR3 nucleotides are TGTGCCAGCAGCGACTCGGGGACGACCCAGTACTTC. This sequence encodes CASSDSGTTQYF. Full variable domain (outside the CDR3, taken from reference TRBV7-3 and TRBJ2-5): GAGVSQTPSNKVTEKGKYVELRCDPISGHTALYWYRQSLGQGPEFLIYFQGTGAADDSGLPNDRFFAVRPEGSVSTLKIQRTERGDSAVYLCASSDSGTTQYFGPGTRLLVL.

This clone was counted once. The chain couples TRBV10-3 to TRBJ1-5; 9 nucleotides agree with TRBD1. Unmatched junction bases numbered 1, after V lost 0 bases and J lost 7 bases. Germline V lookup: CDR1 ENHRY, CDR2 SYGVKD. This CDR3 has 14 residues. CDR3 sequence (DNA): TGTGCCATCAGTGAGTCGACAGGGGGGCAGCCCCAGCATTTT. Protein product: CAISESTGGQPQHF.

The chain carries TRBV11-2 and TRBJ2-2, with D possibly being TRBD2 (6 bases). The CDR3 sequence is 15 residues long. Looked up from germline, CDR1 is SGHAT and CDR2 is FQNNGV. Trimming left V 6 bases short and J 7 bases short, with 18 bases between. The CDR3 DNA reads TGTGCCAGCAGTCAAATGGGGGGAGGTATCGGGGAGCTGTTTTTT. Protein product: CASSQMGGGIGELFF.

The chain is built from TRBV28 and TRBJ1-4; 9 positions agree with TRBD1. This CDR3 contains 15 residues. Trimming at V came to 5 bases and at J to 4 bases, leaving 5 bases not matched to a gene. CDR1 is MDHEN, CDR2 SYDVKM, per germline. The CDR3 protein is CASSVQGAGNEKLFF. In DNA form, the CDR3 reads TGTGCCAGCAGTGTACAGGGGGCGGGTAATGAAAAACTGTTTTTT.

This rearrangement joins TRBV11-3 to TRBJ1-6; 7 bases align to TRBD1. CDR3 length equals 13 residues. CDR1 is SGHNT, CDR2 YENEEA, per germline. V gave up 5 bases and J gave up 9 bases; unmatched junction bases: 4. The CDR3 DNA reads TGTGCCAGCAGCATGACAGGGACTTCACCCCTCCACTTT. As protein: CASSMTGTSPLHF.

V usage is TRBV11-2 and J usage is TRBJ1-4; TRBD1 might be the D (6 bases). The germline V gene has CDR1 SGHAT and CDR2 FQNNGV. With 5 bases removed from V and 0 bases from J, the gap between germline ends came to 22 bases. The CDR3 runs to 19 residues. The CDR3 DNA reads TGTGCCAGCAGCCTTAAGCCTATGCGGGACACAGCAACTAATGAAAAACTGTTTTTT. Translating gives CASSLKPMRDTATNEKLFF.

The chain joins TRBV29-1 to TRBJ2-3; tentative D call: TRBD2 (5 bases). The CDR3 has 12 residues. Per the germline V gene, CDR1 is SQVTM and CDR2 is ANQGSEA. With 4 bases removed from V and 2 bases from J, the gap between germline ends came to 7 bases. Written as DNA, the CDR3 is TGCAGCGTTGGGACTGACACAGATACGCAGTATTTT. Translation: CSVGTDTDTQYF.

The chain carries TRBV27 and TRBJ2-3; possibly TRBD2 for D (7 bases). The CDR3 has 18 residues. The ends were cut back, 2 bases at V and 0 bases at J, with 18 bases in the middle. CDR1 and CDR2 (germline): MNHEY, SMNVEV (reference sequence). CDR3: CASSLMAGAASSTDTQYF. The CDR3 nucleotides read TGTGCCAGCAGTTTAATGGCGGGGGCCGCTTCTAGCACAGATACGCAGTATTTT.

This clone was counted once. The J gene is TRBJ2-5, the V gene TRBV19; no clear D gene. CDR1 and CDR2 from the germline V gene are LNHDA and SQIVND (reference sequence). Trimming stripped 3 bases from V and 2 bases from J, with 7 bases between. The CDR3 has 13 residues. CDR3 in amino acids: CASSIWLQETQYF. The DNA of the CDR3 is TGTGCCAGTAGTATTTGGCTTCAAGAGACCCAGTACTTC.

The chain employs TRBV18 and TRBJ1-5; D not resolved. Germline values: CDR1 KGHSH, CDR2 LQKENI. The CDR3 spans 13 residues. V dropped 5 bases and J dropped 4 bases, with 9 bases sitting between them. CDR3 region: CASSIAGNQPQHF. The CDR3 DNA reads TGTGCCAGCTCAATCGCTGGTAATCAGCCCCAGCATTTT.